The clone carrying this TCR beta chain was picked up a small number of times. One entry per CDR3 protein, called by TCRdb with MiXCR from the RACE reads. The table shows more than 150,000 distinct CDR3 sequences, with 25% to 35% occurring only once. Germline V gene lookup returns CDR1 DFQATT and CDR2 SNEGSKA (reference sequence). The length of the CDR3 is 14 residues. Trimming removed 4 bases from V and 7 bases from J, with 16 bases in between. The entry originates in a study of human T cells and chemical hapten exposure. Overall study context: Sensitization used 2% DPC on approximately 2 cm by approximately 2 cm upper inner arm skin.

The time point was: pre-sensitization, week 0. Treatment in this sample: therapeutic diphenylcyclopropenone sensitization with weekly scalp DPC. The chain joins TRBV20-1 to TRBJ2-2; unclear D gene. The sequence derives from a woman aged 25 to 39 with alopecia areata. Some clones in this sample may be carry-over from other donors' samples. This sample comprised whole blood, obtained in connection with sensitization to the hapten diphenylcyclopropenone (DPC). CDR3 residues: CSATPGLPSGELFF. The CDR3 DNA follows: TGCAGTGCTACTCCCGGGCTGCCGAGCGGGGAGCTGTTTTTT.